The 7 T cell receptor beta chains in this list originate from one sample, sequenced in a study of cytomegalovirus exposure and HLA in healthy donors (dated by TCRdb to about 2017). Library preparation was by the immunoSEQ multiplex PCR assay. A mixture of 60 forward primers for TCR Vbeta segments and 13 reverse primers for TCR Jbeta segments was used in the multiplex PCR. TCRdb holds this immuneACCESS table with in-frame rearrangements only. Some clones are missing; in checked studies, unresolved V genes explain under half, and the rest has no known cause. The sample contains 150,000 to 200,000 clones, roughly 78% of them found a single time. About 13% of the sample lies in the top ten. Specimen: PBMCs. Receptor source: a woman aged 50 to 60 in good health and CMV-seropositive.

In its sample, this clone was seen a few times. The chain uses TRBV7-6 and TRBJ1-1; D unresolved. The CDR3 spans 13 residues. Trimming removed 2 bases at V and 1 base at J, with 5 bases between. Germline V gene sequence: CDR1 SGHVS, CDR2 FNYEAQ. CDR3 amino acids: CASSLQENTEAFF. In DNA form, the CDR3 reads TGTGCCAGCAGCTTACAGGAGAACACTGAAGCTTTCTTT.

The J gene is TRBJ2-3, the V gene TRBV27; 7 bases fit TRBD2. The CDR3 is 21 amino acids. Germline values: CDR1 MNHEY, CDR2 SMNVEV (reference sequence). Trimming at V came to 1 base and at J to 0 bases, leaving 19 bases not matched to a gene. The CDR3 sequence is CASSLLGASVSSGESTDTQYF. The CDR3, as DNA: TGTGCCAGCAGTTTATTAGGGGCCTCGGTTTCTAGCGGAGAAAGCACAGATACGCAGTATTTT.

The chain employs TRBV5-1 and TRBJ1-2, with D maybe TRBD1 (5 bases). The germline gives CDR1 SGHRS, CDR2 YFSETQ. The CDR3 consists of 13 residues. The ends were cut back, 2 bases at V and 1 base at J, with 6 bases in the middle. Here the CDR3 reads CASSFDSNYGYTF. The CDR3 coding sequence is TGCGCCAGCAGCTTCGACAGTAACTATGGCTACACCTTC.

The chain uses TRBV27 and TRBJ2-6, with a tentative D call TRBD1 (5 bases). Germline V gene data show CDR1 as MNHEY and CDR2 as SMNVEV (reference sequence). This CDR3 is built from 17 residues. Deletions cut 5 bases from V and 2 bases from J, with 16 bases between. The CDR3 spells CASSPRQGFTGANVLTF. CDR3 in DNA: TGTGCCAGCAGTCCACGCCAGGGTTTCACTGGGGCCAACGTCCTGACTTTC. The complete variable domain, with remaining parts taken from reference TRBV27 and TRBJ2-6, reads EAQVTQNPRYLITVTGKKLTVTCSQNMNHEYMSWYRQDPGLGLRQIYYSMNVEVTDKGDVPEGYKVSRKEKRNFPLILESPSPNQTSLYFCASSPRQGFTGANVLTFGAGSRLTVL.

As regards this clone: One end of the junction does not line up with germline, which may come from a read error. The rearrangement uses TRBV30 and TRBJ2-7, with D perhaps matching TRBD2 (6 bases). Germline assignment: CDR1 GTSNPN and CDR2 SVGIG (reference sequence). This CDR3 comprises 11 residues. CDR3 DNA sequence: TGTGCCTGGAGTGTACTGAGACTAGTAACTTTC. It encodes CAWSVLRLVTF.

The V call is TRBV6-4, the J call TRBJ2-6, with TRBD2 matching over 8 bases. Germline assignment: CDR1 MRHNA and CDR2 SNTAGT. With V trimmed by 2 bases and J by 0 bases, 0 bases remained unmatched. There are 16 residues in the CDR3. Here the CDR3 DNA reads TGTGCCAGCAGTGACGCGGGGGGCTCTGGGGCCAACGTCCTGACTTTC. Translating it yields CASSDAGGSGANVLTF.

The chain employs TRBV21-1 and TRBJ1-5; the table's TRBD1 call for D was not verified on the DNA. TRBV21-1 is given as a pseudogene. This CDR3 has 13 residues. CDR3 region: CASSKPRGQPQHF. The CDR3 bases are TGTGCCAGCAGCAAACCCAGGGGTCAGCCCCAGCATTTT.